The clone carrying this T cell receptor (beta chain) was found many times. Its antigen is unknown. The germline V gene has CDR1 SQVTM and CDR2 ANQGSEA. This CDR3 is 12 amino acids long. V lost 6 bases and J 2 bases, leaving 11 bases between the germline ends. The sample originates from a study of metastatic and nonmetastatic thyroid tumors. Authors' processing steps: Differences in CDR3 between clinicopathological groups were drawn on to build a classifier intended to discriminate distant-metastatic papillary thyroid cancer patients. Using MiXCR, TCRdb reanalyzed the PCR reads. The V and J calls here are based on TCRdb, not the publication. Found here are tens of thousands of clones, 14% to 15% of them singletons; the top ten hold roughly 3.6%. The study's findings and limits: Patients with malignant thyroid tumors reportedly had significantly higher TCR beta diversity than those with benign nodules, in blood and tumor.

Patients underwent thyroid surgery, and none had received any treatment before it. This chain connects TRBV29-1 to TRBJ2-7; D perhaps matches TRBD1 (6 bases). Specimen: blood. The clonotype comes from a female donor with papillary thyroid cancer or a benign thyroid nodule (not recorded which). Some clones in this sample may be carry-over from other donors' samples. The CDR3 here is CSVLDRTYEQYF. CDR3 DNA sequence: TGCAGCGTCTTGGACAGAACCTACGAGCAGTACTTC.